What follows are 8 T cell receptor beta chains derived from one specimen sequenced in a study of blood T cell repertoires in COVID-19. Assay: immunoSEQ multiplex PCR; the TCRdb copy retains only in-frame clones and omits some. The sample consists of some 240,000 clones, around 86% of them appearing once. The sample comprised peripheral blood. These receptors were taken from a man between 60 and 75 years old who had recovered from COVID-19.

The J gene is TRBJ2-7, the V gene TRBV3-1 (or the pseudogene TRBV3-2); 10 bases line up with TRBD1. J was trimmed by 6 bases and V by 1 base; bases with no gene match: 3. Germline V gene data show CDR1 as LGHDT and CDR2 as YNNKEL (reference sequence). The CDR3 runs to 14 residues. CDR3 sequence: CASSQGTGGFEQYF. In DNA, the CDR3 is TGTGCCAGCAGCCAAGGGACAGGGGGTTTCGAGCAGTACTTC.

The rearrangement uses TRBV11-2 and TRBJ1-1; D may be TRBD1 (5 bases). CDR1 is SGHAT, CDR2 FQNNGV, per germline. The CDR3 length is 17 residues. Trimming removed 6 bases at V and 1 base at J, with 21 bases between. The CDR3 protein is CASRPGRGGLTNTEAFF. The CDR3 DNA follows: TGTGCCAGCAGACCTGGGAGGGGCGGCCTAACGAACACTGAAGCTTTCTTT.

The rearrangement uses TRBV27 and TRBJ2-1; 11 bases map to TRBD2. The CDR3 has 18 residues. Trimming removed 5 bases from V and 4 bases from J; junction bases left unmatched: 13. Germline values: CDR1 MNHEY, CDR2 SMNVEV (reference sequence). As DNA, the CDR3 is TGTGCCAGCAGTCTCCGCGTCTTCGGGACTAGCGGATACAATGAGCAGTTCTTC. As protein: CASSLRVFGTSGYNEQFF.

This chain links TRBV29-1 with TRBJ2-7; 8 nucleotides line up with TRBD1. The germline V gene encodes CDR1 SQVTM and CDR2 ANQGSEA. J was trimmed by 4 bases and V by 4 bases; bases with no gene match: 9. This CDR3 has 14 amino acids. The CDR3 here is CSVAPTGVQYEQYF. Here the CDR3 DNA reads TGCAGCGTTGCCCCGACAGGGGTTCAGTACGAGCAGTACTTC.

The chain is built from TRBV7-2 and TRBJ1-5; the D gene is possibly TRBD1 (6 bases). V was clipped by 5 bases and J by 1 base, with 12 bases between them. The CDR3 runs to 15 residues. Germline V gene data show CDR1 as SGHTA and CDR2 as FQGNSA. The CDR3 protein is CASSRTVMSNQPQHF. Written as DNA, the CDR3 is TGTGCCAGCAGCCGGACAGTTATGAGCAATCAGCCCCAGCATTTT.

The chain employs TRBV3-1 (or the pseudogene TRBV3-2) and TRBJ2-1; 12 positions agree with TRBD2. The V gene end was trimmed by 2 bases and the J gene end by 9 bases; junction bases not matched to a gene: 5. The CDR3 is made up of 15 amino acids. The V gene's germline CDR1 is LGHDT and CDR2 YNNKEL (reference sequence). CDR3 DNA: TGTGCCAGCAGCCAACCTACTAGCGGGAGGCTTGAGCAGTTCTTC. This encodes CASSQPTSGRLEQFF.

J is TRBJ1-5 and V is TRBV11-2, with D unclear. The germline V and J ends were trimmed by 0 bases and 2 bases, with 14 bases remaining between them. Germline assignment: CDR1 SGHAT and CDR2 FQNNGV. This CDR3 has 17 residues. The CDR3 bases are TGTGCCAGCAGCTTAGATCTCGGGTCGGGTGGCAATCAGCCCCAGCATTTT. It encodes CASSLDLGSGGNQPQHF.

The chain employs TRBV28 and TRBJ2-7; TRBD1 agrees at 8 bases. This CDR3 is built from 13 residues. Germline lookup yields CDR1 MDHEN and CDR2 SYDVKM. V shed 7 bases and J 3 bases; nucleotides not matched to a gene: 5. CDR3 nucleotides: TGTGCCAGCAAGAGGACAGGGTACTACGAGCAGTACTTC. Protein product: CASKRTGYYEQYF.